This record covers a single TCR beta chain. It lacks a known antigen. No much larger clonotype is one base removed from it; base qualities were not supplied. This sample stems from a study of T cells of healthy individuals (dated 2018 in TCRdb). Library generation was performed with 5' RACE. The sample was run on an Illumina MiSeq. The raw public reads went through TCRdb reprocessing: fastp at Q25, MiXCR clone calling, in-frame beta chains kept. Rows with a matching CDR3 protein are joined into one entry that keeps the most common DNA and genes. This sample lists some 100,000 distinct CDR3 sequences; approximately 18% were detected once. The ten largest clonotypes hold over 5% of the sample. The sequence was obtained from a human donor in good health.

CDR3 loop: CASSQESSSRSYEQYF. Here is the DNA: TGTGCCAGCAGCCAAGAATCATCTAGCCGCTCCTACGAGCAGTACTTC. The sequence is built from TRBV4-2 and TRBJ2-7; tentative D gene TRBD2, with 5 bases matching. Taken from the germline V gene, the CDR1 and CDR2 loops are LGHNA and YNFKEQ. V is cut by 0 bases and J by 0 bases, and the space between the germline ends is 12 bases. The CDR3 runs 16 residues from the cysteine to the phenylalanine. Solely the CDR3 DNA is kept, with 48 bases framed from the first base.